A single sample gave rise to the 31 T cell receptor beta chains below, sequenced in a study of identical twins. TCRdb independently ran MiXCR on the 5' RACE reads; one entry per CDR3 protein. The sample yields over 200,000 distinct CDR3 sequences, more than 9% seen once. The specimen sequenced was memory T cells sorted from blood. These TCRs come from a man aged 50-59 years in good health.

The chain links TRBV20-1 to TRBJ1-3, with a possible D match to TRBD1 (5 bases). V shed 3 bases and J shed 0 bases, with 12 bases lying between them. Germline CDR1 and CDR2: DFQATT and SNEGSKA (reference sequence). The CDR3 consists of 15 residues. The CDR3 reads CSASPQEDSGNTIYF. The CDR3 DNA is TGCAGTGCTAGCCCACAGGAGGACTCTGGAAACACCATATATTTT.

This clonotype appeared many times. In DNA, the CDR3 is TGTGCCAGCAGTTTAGAGCTAGCAGAGGATGAGCAGTTCTTC. Residues: CASSLELAEDEQFF. V usage is TRBV12-3 or TRBV12-4 and J usage is TRBJ2-1; possibly TRBD2 for D (5 bases). V lost 1 base and J 8 bases, leaving 12 bases between the germline ends. The CDR3 is made up of 14 amino acids.

The V gene is TRBV3-1, the J gene TRBJ2-5, with D perhaps being TRBD1 or TRBD2 (6 bases each). Germline CDR1 is LGHDT and CDR2 is YNNKEL (reference sequence). The CDR3 has 15 residues. Trimming removed 4 bases from V and 4 bases from J, with 16 bases in between. CDR3 protein: CASSLKQGGAETQYF. In DNA form, the CDR3 reads TGTGCCAGCAGCCTTAAACAGGGAGGTGCAGAGACCCAGTACTTC.

This clonotype was counted a few times. The gene calls are TRBV4-3 and TRBJ2-5; TRBD2 agrees at 8 bases. The CDR3 has 16 residues. The trim removed 0 bases at V and 4 bases at J, leaving 7 bases unmatched. The germline gives CDR1 LGHNA, CDR2 YSLEER. The CDR3 sequence: CASSQDVAGSLETQYF. CDR3 nucleotides: TGCGCCAGCAGCCAAGATGTAGCGGGATCCCTAGAGACCCAGTACTTC.

This clonotype has a handful of counts. The chain has TRBV28 and TRBJ1-3; tentatively, D is TRBD1 (5 bases). V was trimmed by 6 bases and J by 8 bases, leaving 17 bases between them. Germline CDR1 is MDHEN and CDR2 is SYDVKM. CDR3 length: 14 amino acids. This chain's CDR3 is CASSLWGVADTIYF. Here the CDR3 DNA reads TGTGCCAGCAGCCTATGGGGGGTCGCGGACACCATATATTTT.

This sequence joins TRBV7-2 and TRBJ2-7; 9 nucleotides agree with TRBD2. CDR3 size: 14 residues. Trimming removed 7 bases from V and 0 bases from J; junction bases left unmatched: 4. Germline CDR1 SGHTA, CDR2 FQGNSA. CDR3 DNA: TGTGCCAGCATTCTTAGCGGGAGCTCCTACGAGCAGTACTTC. It yields the protein CASILSGSSYEQYF.

This clonotype was found many times. V usage is TRBV18 and J usage is TRBJ1-1; D might be TRBD1 (6 bases). This CDR3 contains 16 residues. Germline-derived CDR1 and CDR2 are KGHSH and LQKENI. V was clipped by 1 base and J by 7 bases, with 19 bases between them. The CDR3 reads CASSPQQGSLFYEAFF. In nucleotides, the CDR3 is TGTGCCAGCTCACCACAACAGGGTTCTTTATTCTATGAAGCTTTCTTT.

This clonotype was seen a few times. The chain combines TRBV29-1 with TRBJ2-7; possibly TRBD1 for D (6 bases). The V end lost 7 bases, the J end lost 0 bases, and 16 bases lay between the germline ends. Germline V gene data show CDR1 as SQVTM and CDR2 as ANQGSEA. This CDR3 spans 14 amino acids. CDR3: CSARTAWNSYEQYF. In DNA, the CDR3 is TGCAGCGCCCGGACAGCCTGGAACTCCTACGAGCAGTACTTC.

The chain is built from TRBV7-2 and TRBJ2-1; D possibly uses TRBD1 or TRBD2 (6 bases each). Germline V lookup: CDR1 SGHTA, CDR2 FQGNSA. Trimming left V 4 bases short and J 9 bases short, with 13 bases between. The CDR3 is made up of 13 amino acids. CDR3: CASSSGGWGEQFF. In DNA, the CDR3 is TGTGCCAGCAGCTCCGGGGGCTGGGGTGAGCAGTTCTTC.

This clonotype has a count of ten or more. V is TRBV29-1 and J is TRBJ2-2, with 9 bases aligning to TRBD1. Germline V gene sequence: CDR1 SQVTM, CDR2 ANQGSEA. The CDR3 has 15 residues. Trimming cost V 6 bases and J 1 base; bases outside gene matches: 6. The CDR3 region is CSVRGQGLNTGELFF. The CDR3 coding sequence is TGCAGCGTGAGGGGACAGGGCCTGAACACCGGGGAGCTGTTTTTT.

CDR3 in DNA: TGTGCCAGCAGTTGGAGGCGCGATGGCTACACCTTC. Translating it yields CASSWRRDGYTF. The V and J genes are TRBV7-9 and TRBJ1-2; the D is unclear. The CDR3 is 12 residues long. Germline lookup yields CDR1 SEHNR and CDR2 FQNEAQ (reference sequence). V dropped 6 bases and J dropped 6 bases, with 11 bases sitting between them.

This clonotype showed up many times. The chain couples TRBV29-1 to TRBJ2-1, with unresolved D. CDR1 is SQVTM and CDR2 is ANQGSEA in the germline V gene. V was clipped by 3 bases and J by 0 bases, with 9 bases between them. The CDR3 consists of 14 residues. DNA of the CDR3: TGCAGCGTTGATAGTAGGAACTCCTACAATGAGCAGTTCTTC. This sequence encodes CSVDSRNSYNEQFF.

This clonotype appeared a few times. CDR3 loop: CAISETGTSGGAENIQYF. CDR3 DNA sequence: TGTGCCATCAGTGAGACAGGGACTAGCGGGGGGGCTGAAAACATTCAGTACTTC. The chain carries TRBV10-3 and TRBJ2-4; TRBD2 matches 16 bases. The CDR3 is 18 amino acids. Trimming removed 2 bases from V and 5 bases from J; junction bases left unmatched: 6. Germline CDR1 reads ENHRY; CDR2 reads SYGVKD.

This clonotype was seen many times. The chain has TRBV5-1 and TRBJ1-4, with 7 bases fitting TRBD1. The germline V gene has CDR1 SGHRS and CDR2 YFSETQ. This CDR3 spans 15 amino acids. V lost 4 bases, J lost 5 bases, and 8 bases stayed unmatched. This chain's CDR3 is CASSPGTASNEKLFF. The CDR3 DNA reads TGCGCCAGCAGCCCGGGGACAGCGTCAAATGAAAAACTGTTTTTT.

This clonotype was seen repeatedly, ten times or more. This rearrangement joins TRBV28 to TRBJ2-3; TRBD1 or TRBD2 may be the D gene (6 bases each). Per germline, CDR1 MDHEN and CDR2 SYDVKM. The length of the CDR3 is 15 residues. Trimming shortened V by 2 bases and J by 1 base, and 10 bases separated the two germline ends. CDR3 region: CASSLGGQGTDTQYF. The CDR3, as DNA: TGTGCCAGCAGTTTAGGGGGGCAGGGCACAGATACGCAGTATTTT.

This clonotype was counted a few times. The chain has TRBV10-1 and TRBJ2-2; 13 bases map to TRBD2. The germline V gene has CDR1 WNHNN and CDR2 SYGVQD (reference sequence). This CDR3 spans 16 amino acids. V was clipped by 5 bases and J by 8 bases; unmatched bases: 8. This CDR3 reads CASSPGLAGASGELFF. Here the CDR3 DNA reads TGCGCCAGCAGTCCTGGACTAGCGGGGGCCAGTGGGGAGCTGTTTTTT.

This clonotype was seen ten or more times. This chain links TRBV9 with TRBJ1-3; unclear D gene. The CDR3 loop spans 18 amino acids. Trimming removed 0 bases at V and 0 bases at J, with 16 bases between. From germline, CDR1 is SGDLS and CDR2 YYNGEE. The CDR3: CASSVEISRASSGNTIYF. CDR3 bases: TGTGCCAGCAGCGTAGAGATAAGTCGGGCGAGCTCTGGAAACACCATATATTTT.

The chain uses TRBV24-1 and TRBJ2-6, with 10 bases that match TRBD1. The length of the CDR3 is 14 residues. Per germline, CDR1 KGHDR and CDR2 SFDVKD. The V and J ends lost 10 bases and 4 bases, in that order; junction bases with no gene match: 3. In DNA form, the CDR3 reads TGTGCCACGGGACAGGGGATGGGGGCCAACGTCCTGACTTTC. Its translation is CATGQGMGANVLTF.

This clonotype was seen more than once but under ten times. The chain carries TRBV7-9 and TRBJ2-3; TRBD2 agrees at 9 bases. Germline CDR1 and CDR2: SEHNR and FQNEAQ (reference sequence). Germline trimming cut 5 bases from V and 0 bases from J; bases unmatched to any gene: 6. This CDR3 is built from 16 residues. The CDR3 protein is CASSRNSGSSTDTQYF. CDR3 nucleotide sequence: TGTGCCAGCAGCCGTAATAGCGGGAGCAGCACAGATACGCAGTATTTT.

This clonotype was detected a few times. The genes are TRBV20-1 and TRBJ2-7; 9 bases are shared with TRBD2. With V trimmed by 2 bases and J by 5 bases, 10 bases remained unmatched. This CDR3 is built from 15 residues. Germline V gene sequence: CDR1 DFQATT, CDR2 SNEGSKA (reference sequence). CDR3 coding DNA: TGCAGTGCTAGACCCCCCGCGGGAGGGCCGCACGAGCAGTACTTC. Its protein is CSARPPAGGPHEQYF.

The chain has TRBV29-1 and TRBJ1-2; 8 nucleotides match TRBD1. The CDR3 sequence is 14 residues long. CDR1 is SQVTM, CDR2 ANQGSEA, per germline. The J segment lost 2 bases and the V segment lost 5 bases, leaving 7 bases of the junction unmatched. CDR3 protein: CSVWGTGENYGYTF. CDR3 coding DNA: TGCAGCGTTTGGGGGACAGGCGAGAACTATGGCTACACCTTC.

This clonotype came up many times. This sequence joins TRBV7-6 and TRBJ2-1; 11 bases map to TRBD2. The J segment lost 4 bases and the V segment lost 7 bases, leaving 6 bases of the junction unmatched. Germline assignment: CDR1 SGHVS and CDR2 FNYEAQ. The CDR3 covers 15 residues. The CDR3 region is CASTLTSGAYNEQFF. The CDR3 DNA reads as TGTGCCAGCACCCTGACTAGCGGGGCTTACAATGAGCAGTTCTTC.

The V and J genes are TRBV3-1 and TRBJ1-2; TRBD1 matches 8 bases. The CDR3 sequence is 15 residues long. J gave up 7 bases and V 1 base, and 8 bases lay outside the gene matches. CDR1 and CDR2 from the germline V gene are LGHDT and YNNKEL (reference sequence). The CDR3 sequence is CASSQATGDGGGYTF. The CDR3 nucleotides read TGTGCCAGCAGCCAAGCGACAGGGGACGGCGGTGGCTACACCTTC.

The chain employs TRBV6-2 or TRBV6-3 and TRBJ2-3; 8 bases align to TRBD2. Looked up from germline, CDR1 is MNHEY and CDR2 is SVGEGT. V lost 1 base to trimming and J lost 2 bases; unmatched junction nucleotides: 5. The CDR3 consists of 16 residues. DNA of the CDR3: TGTGCCAGCAGTTACTTGGCGGGGGGAGTCACAGATACGCAGTATTTT. This codes for CASSYLAGGVTDTQYF.

This clonotype showed up many times. CDR3 DNA: TGTGCCAGCAGTGAGGGTACCTACAATGAGCAGTTCTTC. Its protein product is CASSEGTYNEQFF. The chain employs TRBV5-5 and TRBJ2-1; D possibly corresponds to TRBD2 (5 bases). The CDR3 extends over 13 amino acids. The V gene lost 5 bases and the J gene lost 2 bases, with 8 bases spanning the gap. Germline V gene sequence: CDR1 SGHKS, CDR2 YYEKEE (reference sequence).

This clonotype was seen a few times. The rearrangement links TRBV5-1 to TRBJ2-7; 10 nucleotides agree with TRBD2. Trimming took 3 bases from V and 4 from J; bases not matched to a gene: 4. CDR3 length: 14 amino acids. The germline V gene encodes CDR1 SGHRS and CDR2 YFSETQ. The CDR3 bases are TGCGCCAGCAGCTCCGGGACTAGCGTGTACGAGCAGTACTTC. Translating gives CASSSGTSVYEQYF. Together with reference TRBV5-1 and TRBJ2-7, the CDR3 gives the full variable domain: KAGVTQTPRYLIKTRGQQVTLSCSPISGHRSVSWYQQTPGQGLQFLFEYFSETQRNKGNFPGRFSGRQFSNSRSEMNVSTLELGDSALYLCASSSGTSVYEQYFGPGTRLTVT.

With respect to this clonotype: Just one base apart from a much larger clone, this may be a read error. The genes are TRBV14 and TRBJ1-5; D is unclear. V lost 2 bases, J lost 10 bases, and 12 bases lay in between. In germline, CDR1 is SGHDN, CDR2 FVKESK. This CDR3 comprises 13 residues. The CDR3 region is CASSQNPGHPQHF. The CDR3 DNA is TGTGCCAGCAGCCAAAACCCGGGTCACCCCCAGCATTTT. The variable domain in full, with the rest retrieved from reference TRBV14 and TRBJ1-5, is EAGVTQFPSHSVIEKGQTVTLRCDPISGHDNLYWYRRVMGKEIKFLLHFVKESKQDESGMPNNRFLAERTGGTYSTLKVQPAELEDSGVYFCASSQNPGHPQHFGDGTRLSIL.

This clonotype has a count of ten or more. The chain is built from TRBV4-2 and TRBJ1-2, with D perhaps matching TRBD1 (5 bases). V lost 4 bases and J 0 bases, leaving 12 bases between the germline ends. Germline CDR1 is LGHNA and CDR2 is YNFKEQ. The CDR3 has 15 residues. In nucleotides, the CDR3 is TGTGCCAGCAGCCTTTTCAGGGAGTCTAACTATGGCTACACCTTC. This gives the protein CASSLFRESNYGYTF.

This clonotype was picked up many times. The chain is built from TRBV20-1 and TRBJ2-1; D possibly matches TRBD1 or TRBD2 (9 bases each). V lost 2 bases, J lost 12 bases, and 23 bases lay in between. The CDR3 is made up of 15 amino acids. CDR1 and CDR2 (germline): DFQATT, SNEGSKA (reference sequence). The CDR3 DNA is TGCAGTGCTAGATCCGGGACAGGGTTAGCGGGGGTGCAGTTCTTC. Translating gives CSARSGTGLAGVQFF.

The rearrangement links TRBV5-6 to TRBJ2-2, with D possibly matching TRBD1 (6 bases). The germline V and J ends were trimmed by 5 bases and 6 bases, with 8 bases remaining between them. The CDR3 is 12 amino acids. Germline V CDR1 and CDR2: SGHDT, YYEEEE. Here the CDR3 DNA reads TGTGCCAGCAGAGGGGGTCCCGGGGAGCTGTTTTTT. This translates into CASRGGPGELFF.

There are a few counts of this clonotype. V usage is TRBV4-2 and J usage is TRBJ2-1, with TRBD2 identical over 11 bases. The junction had 15 bases not matched to a gene; V was cut back by 2 bases and J by 12 bases. This CDR3 has 17 amino acids. CDR1 and CDR2 from the germline V gene are LGHNA and YNFKEQ. CDR3 nucleotides: TGTGCCAGCAGCCAAACCCCTAGCGGGGGGATCGGCCGCGCGCAGTTCTTC. It is translated as CASSQTPSGGIGRAQFF.